This entry lists 6 T cell receptor beta chains sequenced from one sample in a study of T cells in Graves' hyperthyroidism and ophthalmopathy. Amplification targeted TCR beta CDR3 regions from RNA transcripts. An initial round of RT-PCR targeting the TCR CDR3 relied on the HTBI primer set. TCRdb processed the multiplex PCR reads anew with MiXCR; each CDR3 protein has one entry. The table shows approximately 600,000 distinct CDR3 sequences, with 13% to 15% occurring only once. Sequences were obtained from blood. The receptor set was obtained from a woman aged 18-29 years with Graves' ophthalmopathy.

This clonotype was counted between two and nine times. This rearrangement joins TRBV4-1 to TRBJ1-1; 10 bases match TRBD1. Trimming at V came to 6 bases and at J to 1 base, leaving 5 bases not matched to a gene. Germline CDR1 and CDR2: MGHRA and YSYEKL. The CDR3 totals 15 residues. CDR3: CASSGRDRGNTEAFF. DNA for the CDR3: TGCGCCAGCAGTGGACGGGACAGGGGGAACACTGAAGCTTTCTTT.

V gene TRBV5-4 combines with J gene TRBJ2-2, with 9 bases aligning to TRBD1. CDR3 length: 17 amino acids. Germline trimming cut 4 bases from V and 5 bases from J; bases unmatched to any gene: 12. CDR1 and CDR2 from the germline V gene are SGHNT and YYREEE (reference sequence). CDR3: CASSPGGGTGTTGELFF. CDR3 bases: TGTGCCAGCAGCCCCGGGGGCGGGACAGGGACTACCGGGGAGCTGTTTTTT.

This clonotype was picked up a small number of times. This rearrangement joins TRBV20-1 to TRBJ2-7, with 10 bases matching TRBD1. Germline CDR1 DFQATT, CDR2 SNEGSKA (reference sequence). The CDR3 spans 13 residues. V trimming: 6 bases; J trimming: 4 bases; junction bases outside the gene matches: 6. CDR3 bases: TGCAGTGCACGACAGGGGGCGGATTACGAGCAGTACTTC. As protein: CSARQGADYEQYF.

In its sample, this clonotype was seen many times. CDR3 protein: CASSDGTYEQYF. CDR3 sequence (DNA): TGTGCCAGCAGCGACGGAACCTACGAGCAGTACTTC. The chain links TRBV13 to TRBJ2-7; no clear D gene. This CDR3 is built from 12 residues. CDR1 and CDR2 (germline): PRHDT, FYEKMQ (reference sequence). V shed 5 bases and J shed 2 bases, with 7 bases lying between them.

This clonotype was detected many times. The genes are TRBV6-1 and TRBJ2-7; D gene ambiguous. CDR3 size: 13 residues. Trimming left V 7 bases short and J 0 bases short, with 10 bases between. CDR1 and CDR2 from the germline V gene are MNHNS and SASEGT. In DNA, the CDR3 is TGTGCCAGCACTTCAACAGTCTCCTACGAGCAGTACTTC. The encoded protein is CASTSTVSYEQYF.

This clonotype was recorded many times. The J gene is TRBJ1-2, the V gene TRBV5-6; no firm D call. CDR3 length: 20 amino acids. Trimming shortened V by 4 bases and J by 0 bases, and 28 bases separated the two germline ends. Germline V gene lookup returns CDR1 SGHDT and CDR2 YYEEEE. This CDR3 is CASSLWWRGGNPRANYGYTF. The CDR3 DNA sequence: TGTGCCAGCAGCCTATGGTGGCGGGGAGGGAATCCCAGAGCTAACTATGGCTACACCTTC.